These 18 T cell receptor beta chains originate from one sample sequenced in a study of CD8 T cells in ankylosing spondylitis. Study-wide results and limits: Characteristic of ankylosing spondylitis blood, it appeared, was a TCR beta motif comprising about 8 highly homologous variants.

These TCRs' antigens remain unknown. One entry per CDR3 protein results from TCRdb running MiXCR on the 5' RACE reads. The data hold 700,000 or so distinct CDR3 sequences, with about 20% observed a single time. The sequencing input was blood, either unsorted or a sorted T cell fraction (not recorded which). All receptors derive from a male donor with ankylosing spondylitis.

This clonotype appeared many times. This chain joins TRBV20-1 and TRBJ2-7, with D tentatively TRBD1 (5 bases). V lost 5 bases, J lost 1 base, and 18 bases lay in between. CDR3 length: 15 residues. The germline CDR1 and CDR2 sequences are DFQATT and SNEGSKA (reference sequence). The DNA of the CDR3 is TGCAGTGCTGATCTAGGGGTAGGAAAGTCCTACGAGCAGTACTTC. Translating it yields CSADLGVGKSYEQYF.

V is TRBV4-1 and J is TRBJ2-1; 7 nucleotides match TRBD2. With 1 base clipped from V and 3 bases from J, the junction kept 6 bases outside the gene matches. CDR1 is MGHRA and CDR2 is YSYEKL in the germline V gene. The CDR3 loop spans 16 amino acids. This CDR3 reads CASSQGGGRLYNEQFF. CDR3 sequence (DNA): TGCGCCAGCAGCCAAGGGGGAGGGCGACTCTACAATGAGCAGTTCTTC.

The chain recombines TRBV19 with TRBJ1-2, with D possibly being TRBD1 (6 bases). The V gene lost 5 bases and the J gene lost 7 bases, with 11 bases spanning the gap. The CDR3 is made up of 12 amino acids. Germline CDR1 reads LNHDA; CDR2 reads SQIVND (reference sequence). The CDR3 loop reads CASSARGSGYTF. As DNA, the CDR3 is TGTGCCAGTAGTGCCAGGGGATCTGGCTACACCTTC.

This sequence joins TRBV3-1 and TRBJ1-1; TRBD1 might be the D (6 bases). CDR3 length: 15 residues. V was shortened by 4 bases and J by 1 base, with 13 bases between the two germline ends. From germline, CDR1 is LGHDT and CDR2 YNNKEL (reference sequence). The DNA for the CDR3 is TGTGCCAGCAGCCTCGGAGACAGGACGAACACTGAAGCTTTCTTT. It codes for CASSLGDRTNTEAFF.

This clonotype was detected many times. The chain carries TRBV29-1 and TRBJ1-1; TRBD1 agrees at 10 bases. The germline V gene has CDR1 SQVTM and CDR2 ANQGSEA. V lost 6 bases to trimming and J lost 0 bases; unmatched junction nucleotides: 10. The CDR3 has 16 amino acids. CDR3 nucleotide sequence: TGCAGCGTGCTCCGGGACAGGGGAGGGGTGAACACTGAAGCTTTCTTT. Translating gives CSVLRDRGGVNTEAFF.

The V call is TRBV5-1, the J call TRBJ2-3, with unresolved D. Trimming shortened V by 3 bases and J by 5 bases, and 13 bases separated the two germline ends. Germline-derived CDR1 and CDR2 are SGHRS and YFSETQ. The CDR3 has 14 residues. CDR3 amino acids: CASSSPSRQDTQYF. The CDR3, as DNA: TGCGCCAGCAGCTCCCCGAGTAGACAAGATACGCAGTATTTT. The full variable domain, rest sourced from reference TRBV5-1 and TRBJ2-3, is KAGVTQTPRYLIKTRGQQVTLSCSPISGHRSVSWYQQTPGQGLQFLFEYFSETQRNKGNFPGRFSGRQFSNSRSEMNVSTLELGDSALYLCASSSPSRQDTQYFGPGTRLTVL.

The chain is built from TRBV7-2 and TRBJ2-2; D perhaps matches TRBD2 (6 bases). V was cut by 5 bases and J by 9 bases, with 13 bases left in between. Germline CDR1 is SGHTA and CDR2 is FQGNSA. The CDR3 is 13 amino acids. The CDR3 region has the DNA TGTGCCAGCAGCCCTGGACTAATCAGGGAGCTGTTTTTT. Translating it yields CASSPGLIRELFF.

The rearrangement joins TRBV3-1 to TRBJ2-5; TRBD1 matches 8 bases. Germline CDR1 reads LGHDT; CDR2 reads YNNKEL (reference sequence). The length of the CDR3 is 17 residues. V lost 3 bases, J lost 3 bases, and 12 bases stayed unmatched. CDR3 loop: CASSHGSGQAIEETQYF. DNA of the CDR3: TGTGCCAGCAGCCATGGATCGGGACAGGCTATCGAAGAGACCCAGTACTTC.

This clonotype has just a few counts. The chain carries TRBV20-1 and TRBJ1-5; D is possibly TRBD1 (5 bases). The CDR3 runs 13 residues. V lost 0 bases to trimming and J lost 6 bases, with 9 bases between them. Germline values: CDR1 DFQATT, CDR2 SNEGSKA (reference sequence). The CDR3 DNA follows: TGCAGTGCTAGAGAGGTCGGGGCTCAGCCCCAGCATTTT. Its protein product is CSAREVGAQPQHF.

The chain links TRBV5-1 to TRBJ1-3; D is ambiguous. The V and J ends lost 2 bases and 0 bases respectively, with 9 bases between them. CDR1 and CDR2 (germline): SGHRS, YFSETQ. The CDR3 length is 15 residues. CDR3 sequence (DNA): TGCGCCAGCAGCTTCTTGCCTCTCTCTGGAAACACCATATATTTT. This translates into CASSFLPLSGNTIYF.

This clonotype was seen a handful of times. This chain joins TRBV29-1 and TRBJ2-7, with D tentatively TRBD2 (6 bases). The germline gives CDR1 SQVTM, CDR2 ANQGSEA. This CDR3 spans 12 amino acids. Between the trimmed V and J ends, which lost 7 bases and 7 bases, there was a span of 17 bases. The CDR3: CSAVGGGGEQYF. The CDR3 nucleotides are TGCAGCGCCGTCGGGGGTGGGGGGGAGCAGTACTTC.

This clonotype was detected a few times. The V and J genes are TRBV12-3 or TRBV12-4 and TRBJ2-1; the match to TRBD2 covers 9 bases. The CDR3 totals 16 residues. Losses at the gene ends were 1 base for V and 4 bases for J; bases not matched to a gene: 5. For the CDR3, the DNA is TGTGCCAGCAGTTTAGAGGCGGGAGGGGGATACAATGAGCAGTTCTTC. Protein: CASSLEAGGGYNEQFF.

This sequence joins TRBV4-1 and TRBJ1-2; tentative D call: TRBD1 (6 bases). CDR1 and CDR2 from the germline V gene are MGHRA and YSYEKL. The CDR3 is made up of 16 amino acids. Trimming removed 4 bases at V and 2 bases at J, with 17 bases between. This CDR3 reads CASSPRGAGENYGYTF. The CDR3 region has the DNA TGCGCCAGCAGCCCCCGAGGGGCAGGGGAAAACTATGGCTACACCTTC.

This clonotype has a handful of counts. The chain couples TRBV7-3 to TRBJ2-1, with 11 bases fitting TRBD2. Germline values: CDR1 SGHTA, CDR2 FQGTGA. The V gene end was trimmed by 5 bases and the J gene end by 7 bases; junction bases not matched to a gene: 19. This CDR3 comprises 19 residues. The CDR3 nucleotides read TGTGCCAGCAGCCCCAGAGGGGACGCAGCTAGCGGGAGGAGAAATGAGCAGTTCTTC. This gives the protein CASSPRGDAASGRRNEQFF.

The chain links TRBV29-1 to TRBJ1-2, with 7 bases lining up with TRBD1. The CDR3 length is 13 residues. V was clipped by 7 bases and J by 5 bases; unmatched bases: 10. Germline CDR1 is SQVTM and CDR2 is ANQGSEA. This CDR3 reads CSEGRGLGYGYTF. In DNA, the CDR3 is TGCAGCGAGGGCAGGGGGTTGGGTTATGGCTACACCTTC.

The J gene is TRBJ2-7, the V gene TRBV27; D might be TRBD1 (6 bases). Germline V gene sequence: CDR1 MNHEY, CDR2 SMNVEV (reference sequence). The CDR3 loop spans 13 amino acids. Trimming left V 6 bases short and J 2 bases short, with 11 bases between. This chain's CDR3 is CASRIQGPYEQYF. In nucleotides, the CDR3 is TGTGCCAGCAGGATACAGGGCCCCTACGAGCAGTACTTC.

The gene calls are TRBV2 and TRBJ2-1; D is perhaps TRBD1 or TRBD2 (5 bases each). The CDR3 extends over 15 amino acids. Trimming took 1 base from V and 2 from J, leaving 9 bases between them. Germline lookup yields CDR1 SNHLY and CDR2 FYNNEI. In DNA form, the CDR3 reads TGTGCCAGCAGTGAAGAACGGGGCCCCTACAATGAGCAGTTCTTC. Amino acid sequence: CASSEERGPYNEQFF.

The chain recombines TRBV20-1 with TRBJ2-3, with TRBD2 matching over 7 bases. The CDR3 is 16 amino acids. Trimming at V came to 2 bases and at J to 5 bases, leaving 13 bases not matched to a gene. Per the germline V gene, CDR1 is DFQATT and CDR2 is SNEGSKA (reference sequence). The CDR3 protein is CSARPAGTKRVDTQYF. The CDR3, as DNA: TGCAGTGCTAGACCTGCCGGGACTAAACGTGTAGATACGCAGTATTTT.